The rows below give T cell receptor beta chains drawn from one sample of a study of T cell responses to AZD1222 COVID-19 vaccine. Sequencing used immunoSEQ multiplex PCR; TCRdb keeps in-frame clones, though not all of them. The table lists roughly 150,000 clones, roughly 91% of them singletons. The sequencing used peripheral blood, collected on day 0 of AZD1222 vaccination. The receptors were gathered from an adult in good health. CDR3s include the opening cysteine and the closing phenylalanine or tryptophan. D genes are given only for firm matches. A row's size may be missing; if present it is once, few, many or a size class.

J: TRBJ2-3
length: 15
size: NA
D: TRBD2
V: TRBV7-3
DNA: TGTGCCAGCAGCTTAACCACTAGCGGCACAGATACGCAGTATTTT
CDR3: CASSLTTSGTDTQYF

J: TRBJ2-2
length: 15
size: NA
D: NA
V: TRBV28
DNA: TGTGCCAGCAGCCCAGGCGTAGGTCCCACCGGGGAGCTGTTTTTT
CDR3: CASSPGVGPTGELFF

J: TRBJ1-1
length: 12
size: few
D: NA
V: TRBV12-3/TRBV12-4
DNA: TGTGCCAGCACCGAACCAGGAACTGAAGCTTTCTTT
CDR3: CASTEPGTEAFF

J: TRBJ1-1
length: 13
size: NA
D: NA
V: TRBV19
DNA: TGTGCCAGTAGTCATCAGGGGCGAACTGAAGCTTTCTTT
CDR3: CASSHQGRTEAFF

J: TRBJ1-2
length: 14
size: NA
D: NA
V: TRBV19
DNA: TGTGCCAGTAGTATAGTCGGCAGCTCAGGTGGCTACACCTTC
CDR3: CASSIVGSSGGYTF

J: TRBJ2-5
length: 15
size: NA
D: TRBD1
V: TRBV10-3
DNA: TGTGCCATCAGTATAGCGCAGGGGGCTGGAGAGACCCAGTACTTC
CDR3: CAISIAQGAGETQYF

J: TRBJ1-3
length: 15
size: NA
D: NA
V: TRBV30
DNA: TGTGCCTGGAGTGTCGGTTTAACCTCTGGAAACACCATATATTTT
CDR3: CAWSVGLTSGNTIYF

J: TRBJ2-6
length: 14
size: NA
D: NA
V: TRBV2
DNA: TGTGCCAGCAGGAGCGGCTCTGGGGCCAACGTCCTGACTTTC
CDR3: CASRSGSGANVLTF

J: TRBJ1-1
length: 11
size: NA
D: TRBD1
V: TRBV12-3/TRBV12-4
DNA: TGTGCCAGCAGTTCGACAGGGTCGGCTTTCTTT
CDR3: CASSSTGSAFF

J: TRBJ2-1
length: 17
size: NA
D: NA
V: TRBV2
DNA: TGTGCCAGCAGTGAACAAGTATCTCCTAGTAGGGTTTATGAGCAGTTCTTC
CDR3: CASSEQVSPSRVYEQFF

J: TRBJ2-7
length: 15
size: NA
D: TRBD1
V: TRBV27
DNA: TGTGCCAGCAGGCCCTTTCGGACAGGGCGCTACGAGCAGTACTTC
CDR3: CASRPFRTGRYEQYF

J: TRBJ2-2
length: 13
size: once
D: NA
V: TRBV28
DNA: TGTGCCAGCAGCCTAACGGGTACCGGGGAGCTGTTTTTT
CDR3: CASSLTGTGELFF

J: TRBJ2-2
length: 15
size: NA
D: TRBD2
V: TRBV9
DNA: TGTGCCTCATCTACGGGCGGGGGGAACACCGGGGAGCTGTTTTTT
CDR3: CASSTGGGNTGELFF

J: TRBJ1-3
length: 11
size: NA
D: NA
V: TRBV20-1
DNA: TGCAGTGCGGGCCCTGGAAACACCATATATTTT
CDR3: CSAGPGNTIYF

J: TRBJ2-7
length: 15
size: NA
D: NA
V: TRBV5-4
DNA: TGTGCCAGCAGCCCCGGCCCAGGGGCGATTTACGAGCAGTACTTC
CDR3: CASSPGPGAIYEQYF

J: TRBJ2-3
length: 14
size: few
D: NA
V: TRBV19
DNA: TGTGCCAGTAGGGACCCCCAAAACACAGATACGCAGTATTTT
CDR3: CASRDPQNTDTQYF

J: TRBJ1-4
length: 14
size: once
D: NA
V: TRBV7-2
DNA: TGTGCCAGCAGCCGCCGGGGGGGCCGTGAAAAACTGTTTTTT
CDR3: CASSRRGGREKLFF

J: TRBJ2-1
length: 19
size: NA
D: TRBD1
V: TRBV10-1
DNA: TGCGCCAGCAGTGAGGACGAAAACAGGGGGCCAGGCTCCTACAATGAGCAGTTCTTC
CDR3: CASSEDENRGPGSYNEQFF

J: TRBJ1-5
length: 14
size: NA
D: TRBD1
V: TRBV7-9
DNA: TGTGCCAGCAGCTTGGGACAGAGCAATCAGCCCCAGCATTTT
CDR3: CASSLGQSNQPQHF

J: TRBJ1-3
length: 17
size: NA
D: NA
V: TRBV5-3
DNA: TGTGCCAGAAGCCCAATTCGCGTAACCAGAGGTGGAAACACCATATATTTT
CDR3: CARSPIRVTRGGNTIYF

J: TRBJ2-1
length: 18
size: NA
D: TRBD1
V: TRBV11-3
DNA: TGTGCCAGCAGCCCCTCACATAATTACAGGGGGCCGGTCAATGAGCAGTTCTTC
CDR3: CASSPSHNYRGPVNEQFF

J: TRBJ2-7
length: 12
size: NA
D: NA
V: TRBV12-3/TRBV12-4
DNA: TGTGCCAGCAGTCCCGAGGGTGGTGAGCAGTACTTC
CDR3: CASSPEGGEQYF

J: TRBJ1-1
length: 16
size: NA
D: NA
V: TRBV7-9
DNA: TGTGCCAGCAGCTTGAACCGGAACTCACGTAGTATGGAAGCTTTCTTT
CDR3: CASSLNRNSRSMEAFF

J: TRBJ2-3
length: 13
size: NA
D: NA
V: TRBV6-5
DNA: TGTGCCAGCATGTCACAGGGCACAGATACGCAGTATTTT
CDR3: CASMSQGTDTQYF

J: TRBJ1-1
length: 17
size: NA
D: NA
V: TRBV4-1
DNA: TGCGCCAGCAGTCCAAGAAAACGAATTCCGGAAGGCACTGAAGCTTTCTTT
CDR3: CASSPRKRIPEGTEAFF

J: TRBJ2-5
length: 11
size: NA
D: NA
V: TRBV2
DNA: TGTGCCAGCAGTGAAAGGGAGACCCAGTACTTC
CDR3: CASSERETQYF

J: TRBJ1-1
length: 15
size: NA
D: NA
V: TRBV19
DNA: TGTGCCAGTAGATTAGGTCCGGAGTTGAACACTGAAGCTTTCTTT
CDR3: CASRLGPELNTEAFF

J: TRBJ1-3
length: 11
size: NA
D: NA
V: TRBV20-1
DNA: TGCAGTGCTAGGGGTAGAAACACCATATATTTT
CDR3: CSARGRNTIYF

J: TRBJ2-3
length: 13
size: few
D: NA
V: TRBV2
DNA: TGTGCCAGCAGTGGGGAGTACGCAGATACGCAGTATTTT
CDR3: CASSGEYADTQYF

J: TRBJ2-1
length: 15
size: NA
D: NA
V: TRBV11-1
DNA: TGTGCCAGCAGCCCCCGGACCCAAGGGGTCAATGAGCAGTTCTTC
CDR3: CASSPRTQGVNEQFF

J: TRBJ2-7
length: 16
size: NA
D: NA
V: TRBV28
DNA: TGTGCCAGCAGTTCCCCGGGGCGTCCCGATTCCTACGAGCAGTACTTC
CDR3: CASSSPGRPDSYEQYF

J: TRBJ1-2
length: 14
size: NA
D: TRBD1
V: TRBV4-2
DNA: TGTGCCAGCAGAGACCCCACAAGGGGACAGGGCTACACCTTC
CDR3: CASRDPTRGQGYTF

J: TRBJ1-2
length: 12
size: NA
D: NA
V: TRBV6-6
DNA: TGTGCCAGCGGTGGGGGCTCAGCTGGCTACACCTTC
CDR3: CASGGGSAGYTF

J: TRBJ1-5
length: 13
size: NA
D: NA
V: TRBV2
DNA: TGTGCCAGCAACCCCGGGGGAGTTGGGCCCCAGCATTTT
CDR3: CASNPGGVGPQHF

J: TRBJ1-6
length: 19
size: NA
D: NA
V: TRBV7-5
DNA: TGTGCCAGAAGCTTACCGGGACAGAGACCTAGCTCCTATAATTCACCCCTCCACTTT
CDR3: CARSLPGQRPSSYNSPLHF

J: TRBJ1-2
length: 16
size: NA
D: TRBD1
V: TRBV7-9
DNA: TGTGCCAGCAGCCCCGCCGGAGGGGGCGTTTTATATGGCTACACCTTC
CDR3: CASSPAGGGVLYGYTF

J: TRBJ1-3
length: 14
size: NA
D: TRBD1
V: TRBV5-1
DNA: TGCGCCAGCAGCCCCGGGACAGCTGGAAACACCATATATTTT
CDR3: CASSPGTAGNTIYF

J: TRBJ1-6
length: 14
size: once
D: NA
V: TRBV5-6
DNA: TGTGCCAGCAGCTTGGCTGTCTGGGATTCACCCCTCCACTTT
CDR3: CASSLAVWDSPLHF

J: TRBJ1-5
length: 14
size: NA
D: NA
V: TRBV6-1
DNA: TGTGCCAGCAGTGAGGGGCAGAACAATCAGCCCCAGCATTTT
CDR3: CASSEGQNNQPQHF

J: TRBJ2-7
length: 15
size: NA
D: TRBD1
V: TRBV5-1
DNA: TGCGCCAGCAGCGCAGGGACAGGGAACTCCTACGAGCAGTACTTC
CDR3: CASSAGTGNSYEQYF

J: TRBJ2-1
length: 13
size: once
D: TRBD2
V: TRBV6-5
DNA: TGTGCCAGCAGATTCATAGCGGGGGCAGAGCAGTTCTTC
CDR3: CASRFIAGAEQFF

J: TRBJ1-1
length: 14
size: NA
D: TRBD1
V: TRBV28
DNA: TGTGCCAGCAGTTTGGGACAGGGGAACACTGAAGCTTTCTTT
CDR3: CASSLGQGNTEAFF